This T cell receptor (beta chain) emerged from a study of blood T cell repertoires in COVID-19. The overall study: COVID-19 samples from acute and convalescent phases originated in the United States, Italy and Spain. Sources were T cells, B-cell-depleted T cells, or PBMCs; the material itself was cDNA or gDNA.

TCRdb's copy holds only in-frame clones and misses some; the assay was immunoSEQ multiplex PCR. This sample has about 120,000 clones, with approximately 87% found just once. The sequenced sample was peripheral blood. This TCR was sampled from a woman in her forties or fifties with acute or convalescent COVID-19.

CDR3 protein: CASSVEQGAGSPLHF. Written as DNA, the CDR3 is TGTGCCAGCAGCGTAGAACAGGGGGCCGGTTCACCCCTCCACTTT. The chain has TRBV9 and TRBJ1-6, with 9 bases matching TRBD1. The CDR3 covers 15 residues. Germline CDR1 and CDR2: SGDLS and YYNGEE. Unmatched junction bases numbered 4, after V lost 0 bases and J lost 9 bases.